This TCR beta chain was observed in a study of T cell clonality in common variable immunodeficiency. Study observations and caveats: Common variable immunodeficiency TCR beta sequences reportedly had fewer deletions and N-nucleotide insertions.

TCRdb's table, derived via immunoSEQ multiplex PCR, lists solely in-frame clones and lacks some. This set yields some 34,000 clones and no singletons; the top ten hold approximately 6.8%. This clone was detected only a few times. The antigen is undetermined. This clonotype was obtained from a human donor with common variable immunodeficiency. Specimen: peripheral blood mononuclear cells.

The CDR3: CASSEKQRDEQFF. The covered CDR3 bases are TGTGCCAGCAGTGAAAAACAGAGGGATGAG. The chain joins TRBV6-1 to TRBJ2-1, with D possibly being TRBD2 (5 bases). The read gets to within 3 residues of the CDR3 end, and the germline J gene fills in the rest. V lost 2 bases and J lost 8, with 10 bases in between. Germline values: CDR1 MNHNS, CDR2 SASEGT. This CDR3 is built from 13 residues.